This TCR beta chain was captured in a study of cytomegalovirus exposure and HLA in healthy donors. Whole-study findings and limits: In an earlier analysis, productive rearrangement rates for most beta V segments clustered near 90% or 30%. In a later analysis, TCR beta V- and J-gene trimming was associated with a missense DCLRE1C variant. Later on, analysis showed that most CMV-associated TCR beta chains appeared to be HLA-restricted.

A remark on this clone: Its target is unknown.

The PCR contained 60 Vbeta and 13 Jbeta primers. Profiling relied on immunoSEQ multiplex PCR, and the TCRdb table lists in-frame clones only, not all of them. The sample records 150,000 to 200,000 clones, around 82% being singletons. Sequenced input: PBMCs. The receptor comes from a man aged 40-49 years in good health and CMV-seropositive.

The CDR3: CAWSGRGEQYF. DNA of the CDR3: TGTGCCTGGAGTGGAAGGGGGGAGCAGTACTTC. The chain couples TRBV30 to TRBJ2-7; tentatively, D is TRBD1 (6 bases). Trimming took off 1 base at V and 7 bases at J, with 8 bases between the two ends. Germline-derived CDR1 and CDR2 are GTSNPN and SVGIG (reference sequence). This CDR3 spans 11 amino acids.